The entry below gives a single T cell receptor beta chain sequence along with its context. The antigen is undetermined. These data are taken from a study of radiation and T cells in renal cell carcinoma. CDR1 is LNHDA and CDR2 is SQIVND in the germline V gene (reference sequence). This CDR3 has 17 amino acids. V trimming: 3 bases; J trimming: 6 bases; junction bases outside the gene matches: 11. Sequenced by immunoSEQ multiplex PCR; TCRdb stores in-frame clones only, minus some. The sample holds about 150,000 clones, 87% seen once. This sample's time point: blood 2 weeks post-SBRT. This sample's treatment: 15 Gy SBRT to primary tumor, nephrectomy 4 weeks later. Overall study findings and caveats: Baseline intratumoral clonotype presence is unknown without pretreatment biopsies.

This clonotype originated in a woman aged 50 to 60 with renal cell carcinoma. Sequenced material: blood, taken from a patient whose treatment included radiotherapy and nephrectomy. The rearrangement joins TRBV19 to TRBJ2-1; 10 nucleotides align to TRBD2. The CDR3 loop reads CASSIDLAGGQTNEQFF. CDR3 DNA: TGTGCCAGTAGTATCGATTTAGCGGGGGGCCAAACCAATGAGCAGTTCTTC.